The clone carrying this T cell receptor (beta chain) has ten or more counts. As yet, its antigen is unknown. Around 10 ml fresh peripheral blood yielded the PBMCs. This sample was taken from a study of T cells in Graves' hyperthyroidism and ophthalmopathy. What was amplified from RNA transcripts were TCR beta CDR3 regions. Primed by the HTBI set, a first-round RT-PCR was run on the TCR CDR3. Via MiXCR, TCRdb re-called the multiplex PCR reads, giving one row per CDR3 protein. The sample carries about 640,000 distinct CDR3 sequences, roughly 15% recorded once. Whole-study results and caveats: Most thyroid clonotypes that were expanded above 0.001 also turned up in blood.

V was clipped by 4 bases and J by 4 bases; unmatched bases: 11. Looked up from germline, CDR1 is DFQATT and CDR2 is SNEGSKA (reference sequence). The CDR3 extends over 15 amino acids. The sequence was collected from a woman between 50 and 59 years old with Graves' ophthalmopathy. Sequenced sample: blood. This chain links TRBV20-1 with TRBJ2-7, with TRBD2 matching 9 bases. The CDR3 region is CSAMPGLADSYEQYF. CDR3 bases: TGCAGTGCTATGCCGGGACTAGCAGACTCATACGAGCAGTACTTC.